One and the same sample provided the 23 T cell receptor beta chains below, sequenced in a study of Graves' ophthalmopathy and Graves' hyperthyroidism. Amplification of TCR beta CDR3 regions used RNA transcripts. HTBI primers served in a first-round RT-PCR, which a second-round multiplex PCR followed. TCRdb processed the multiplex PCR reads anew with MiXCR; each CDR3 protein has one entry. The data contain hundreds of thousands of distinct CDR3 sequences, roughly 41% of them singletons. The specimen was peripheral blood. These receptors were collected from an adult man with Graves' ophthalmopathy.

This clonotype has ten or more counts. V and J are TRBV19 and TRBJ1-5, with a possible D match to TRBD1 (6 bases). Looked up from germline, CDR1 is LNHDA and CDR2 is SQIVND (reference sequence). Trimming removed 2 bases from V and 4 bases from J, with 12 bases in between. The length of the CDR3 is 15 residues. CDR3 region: CASSINRERNQPQHF. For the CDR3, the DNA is TGTGCCAGTAGTATAAACAGGGAGCGTAATCAGCCCCAGCATTTT.

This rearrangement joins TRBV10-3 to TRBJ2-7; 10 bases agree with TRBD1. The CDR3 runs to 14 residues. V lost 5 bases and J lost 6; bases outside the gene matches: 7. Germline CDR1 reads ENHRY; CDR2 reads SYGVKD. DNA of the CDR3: TGTGCCATCAGTCCGGGACAGGGGCGAGGCGAGCAGTACTTC. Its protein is CAISPGQGRGEQYF.

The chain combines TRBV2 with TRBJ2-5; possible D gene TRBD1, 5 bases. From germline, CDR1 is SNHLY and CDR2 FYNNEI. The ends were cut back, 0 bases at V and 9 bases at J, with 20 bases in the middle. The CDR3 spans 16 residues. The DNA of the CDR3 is TGTGCCAGCAGTGAAGCGCGGCAGGGCGATATGCAGCCCCAGTACTTC. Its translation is CASSEARQGDMQPQYF. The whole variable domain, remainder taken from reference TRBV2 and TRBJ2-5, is EPEVTQTPSHQVTQMGQEVILRCVPISNHLYFYWYRQILGQKVEFLVSFYNNEISEKSEIFDDQFSVERPDGSNFTLKIRSTKLEDSAMYFCASSEARQGDMQPQYFGPGTRLLVL.

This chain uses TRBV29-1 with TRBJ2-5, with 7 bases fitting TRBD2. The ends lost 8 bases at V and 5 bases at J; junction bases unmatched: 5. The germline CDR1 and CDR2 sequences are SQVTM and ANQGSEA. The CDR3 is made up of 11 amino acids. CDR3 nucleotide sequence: TGCAGCAGAGTAGCGGGTGAGACCCAGTACTTC. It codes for CSRVAGETQYF.

The CDR3 DNA follows: TGCGCCAGCAGATTCGTCGGGCAACCCAACTATGGCTACACCTTC. Translated, it gives CASRFVGQPNYGYTF. The chain employs TRBV4-1 and TRBJ1-2; D is undetermined. Per the germline V gene, CDR1 is MGHRA and CDR2 is YSYEKL. Trimming took off 6 bases at V and 2 bases at J, with 16 bases between the two ends. The CDR3 is 15 amino acids.

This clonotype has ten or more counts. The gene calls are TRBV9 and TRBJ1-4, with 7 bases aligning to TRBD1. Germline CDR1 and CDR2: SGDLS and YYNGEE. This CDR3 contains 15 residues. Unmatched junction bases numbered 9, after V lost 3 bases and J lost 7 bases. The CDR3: CASSAWGTETEKLFF. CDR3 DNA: TGTGCCAGCAGCGCCTGGGGGACAGAAACTGAAAAACTGTTTTTT.

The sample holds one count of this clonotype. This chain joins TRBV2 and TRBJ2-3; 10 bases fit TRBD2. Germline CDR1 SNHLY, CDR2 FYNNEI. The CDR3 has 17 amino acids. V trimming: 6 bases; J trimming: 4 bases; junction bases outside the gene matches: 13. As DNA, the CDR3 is TGTGCCAGCAGGACCCTTCGAAGCGGGAGGGGCGCAGATACGCAGTATTTT. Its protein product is CASRTLRSGRGADTQYF.

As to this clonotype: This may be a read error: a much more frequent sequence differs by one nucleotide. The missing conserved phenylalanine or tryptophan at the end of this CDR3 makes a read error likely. CDR3 region: CASSVEASGRDEQYS. As DNA, the CDR3 is TGTGCCAGCAGCGTAGAGGCTAGCGGGAGGGACGAGCAGTACTCC. This chain links TRBV9 with TRBJ2-7; 12 bases are a match to TRBD2. The germline V gene encodes CDR1 SGDLS and CDR2 YYNGEE. CDR3 length: 15 residues. With V trimmed by 0 bases and J by 5 bases, 3 bases remained unmatched.

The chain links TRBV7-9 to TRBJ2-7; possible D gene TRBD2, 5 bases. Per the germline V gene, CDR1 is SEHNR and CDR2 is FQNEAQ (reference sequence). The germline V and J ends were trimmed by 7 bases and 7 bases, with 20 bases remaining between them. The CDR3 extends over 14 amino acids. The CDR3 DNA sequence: TGTGCCAGCACCATCCAGGACCCTTCGGGGGAGCAGTACTTC. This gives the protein CASTIQDPSGEQYF.

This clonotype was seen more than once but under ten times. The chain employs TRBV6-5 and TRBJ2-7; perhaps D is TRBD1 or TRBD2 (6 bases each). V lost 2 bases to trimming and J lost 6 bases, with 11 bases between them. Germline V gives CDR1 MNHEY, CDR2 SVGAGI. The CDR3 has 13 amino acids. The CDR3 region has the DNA TGTGCCAGCAGTTACATTGAGGGGGGCGAGCAGTACTTC. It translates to CASSYIEGGEQYF.

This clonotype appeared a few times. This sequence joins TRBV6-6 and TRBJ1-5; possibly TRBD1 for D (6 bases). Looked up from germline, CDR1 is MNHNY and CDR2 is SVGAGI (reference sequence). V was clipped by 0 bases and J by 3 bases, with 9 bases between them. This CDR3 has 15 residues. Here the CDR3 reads CASSYSTGNNQPQHF. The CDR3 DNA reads TGTGCCAGCAGTTACTCAACAGGGAACAATCAGCCCCAGCATTTT.

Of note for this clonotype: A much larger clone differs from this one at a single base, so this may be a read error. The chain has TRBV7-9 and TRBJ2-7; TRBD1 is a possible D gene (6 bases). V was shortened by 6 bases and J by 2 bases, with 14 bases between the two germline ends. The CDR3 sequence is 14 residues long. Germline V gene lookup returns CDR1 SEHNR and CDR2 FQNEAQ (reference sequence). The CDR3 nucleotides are TGTGCCAGCAGTTCCTCGACAGGAGCCTACGAGCAGTACTTC. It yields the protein CASSSSTGAYEQYF.

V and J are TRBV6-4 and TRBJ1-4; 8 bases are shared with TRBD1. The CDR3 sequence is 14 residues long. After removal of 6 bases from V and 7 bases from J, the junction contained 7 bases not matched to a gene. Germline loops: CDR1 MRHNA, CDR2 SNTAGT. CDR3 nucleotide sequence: TGTGCCAGCAGGGACACCGACAGGGGTGAAAAACTGTTTTTT. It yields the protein CASRDTDRGEKLFF.

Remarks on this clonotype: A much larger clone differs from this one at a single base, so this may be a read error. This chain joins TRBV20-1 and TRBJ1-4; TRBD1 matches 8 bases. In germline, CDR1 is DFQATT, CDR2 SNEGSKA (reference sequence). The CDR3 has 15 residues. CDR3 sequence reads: CSARGTGSTSEKLFF. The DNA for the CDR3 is TGCAGTGCTAGAGGGACAGGGTCGACTAGTGAAAAACTGTTTTTT.

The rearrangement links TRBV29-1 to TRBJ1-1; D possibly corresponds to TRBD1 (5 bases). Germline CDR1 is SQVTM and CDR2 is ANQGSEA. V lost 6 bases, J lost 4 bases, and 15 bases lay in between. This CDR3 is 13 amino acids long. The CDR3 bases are TGCAGCGTGCCTCAGGGCGGGACCACTGAAGCTTTCTTT. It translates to CSVPQGGTTEAFF.

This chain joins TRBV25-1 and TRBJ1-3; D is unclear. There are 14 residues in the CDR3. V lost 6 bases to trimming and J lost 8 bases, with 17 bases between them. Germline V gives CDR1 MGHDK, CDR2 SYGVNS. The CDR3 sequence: CASSLDGGWDTIYF. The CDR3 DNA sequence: TGTGCCAGCAGCTTGGACGGAGGCTGGGACACCATATATTTT.

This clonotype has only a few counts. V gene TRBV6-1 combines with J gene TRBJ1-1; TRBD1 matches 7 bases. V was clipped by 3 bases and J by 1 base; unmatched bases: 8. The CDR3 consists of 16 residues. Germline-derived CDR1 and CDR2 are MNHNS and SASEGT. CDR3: CASSEFVTGANTEAFF. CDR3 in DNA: TGTGCCAGCAGTGAGTTCGTCACAGGGGCGAACACTGAAGCTTTCTTT.

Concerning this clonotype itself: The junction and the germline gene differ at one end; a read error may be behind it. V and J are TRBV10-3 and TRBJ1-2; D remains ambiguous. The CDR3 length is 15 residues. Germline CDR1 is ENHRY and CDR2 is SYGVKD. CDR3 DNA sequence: TGTGCCAGCAGTGAGTCGCAAGGTAACCTGTATCGCTACACCTTC. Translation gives CASSESQGNLYRYTF.

The chain's CDR3 is CASSATGLGANVLTF. Written as DNA, the CDR3 is TGTGCCAGCAGTGCTACAGGGCTTGGGGCCAACGTCCTGACTTTC. This chain connects TRBV2 to TRBJ2-6; D possibly corresponds to TRBD1 (6 bases). V was trimmed by 4 bases and J by 3 bases, leaving 10 bases between them. From germline, CDR1 is SNHLY and CDR2 FYNNEI. The length of the CDR3 is 15 residues. Supplemented by reference TRBV2 and TRBJ2-6, the full variable domain reads EPEVTQTPSHQVTQMGQEVILRCVPISNHLYFYWYRQILGQKVEFLVSFYNNEISEKSEIFDDQFSVERPDGSNFTLKIRSTKLEDSAMYFCASSATGLGANVLTFGAGSRLTVL.

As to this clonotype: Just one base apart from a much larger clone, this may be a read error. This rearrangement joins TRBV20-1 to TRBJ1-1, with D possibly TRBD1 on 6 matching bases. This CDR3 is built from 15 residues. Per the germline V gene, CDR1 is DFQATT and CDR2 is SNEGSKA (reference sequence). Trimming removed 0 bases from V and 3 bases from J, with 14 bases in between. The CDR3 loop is CSAREWGHMDTEAFF. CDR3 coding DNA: TGCAGTGCTAGAGAGTGGGGGCATATGGACACTGAAGCTTTCTTT.

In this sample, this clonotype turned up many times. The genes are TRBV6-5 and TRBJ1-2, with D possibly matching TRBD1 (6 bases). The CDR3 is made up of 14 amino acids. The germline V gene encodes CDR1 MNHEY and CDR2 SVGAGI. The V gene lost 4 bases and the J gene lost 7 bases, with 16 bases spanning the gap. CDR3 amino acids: CASSSATGRSGYTF. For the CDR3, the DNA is TGTGCCAGCAGTTCCGCGACAGGACGATCTGGCTACACCTTC.

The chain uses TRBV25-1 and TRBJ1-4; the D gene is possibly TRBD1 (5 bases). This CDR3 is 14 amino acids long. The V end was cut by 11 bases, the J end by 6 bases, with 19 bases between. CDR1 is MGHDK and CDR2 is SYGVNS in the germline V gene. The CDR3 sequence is CAWSELGRDEKLFF. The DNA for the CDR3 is TGTGCCTGGAGTGAACTGGGGCGCGATGAAAAACTGTTTTTT.

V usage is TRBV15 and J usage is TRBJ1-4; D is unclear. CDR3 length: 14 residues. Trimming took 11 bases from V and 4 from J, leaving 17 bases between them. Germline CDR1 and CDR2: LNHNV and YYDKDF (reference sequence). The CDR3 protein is CAWSVRGFNEKLFF. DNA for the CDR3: TGTGCCTGGAGTGTACGGGGTTTTAATGAAAAACTGTTTTTT.